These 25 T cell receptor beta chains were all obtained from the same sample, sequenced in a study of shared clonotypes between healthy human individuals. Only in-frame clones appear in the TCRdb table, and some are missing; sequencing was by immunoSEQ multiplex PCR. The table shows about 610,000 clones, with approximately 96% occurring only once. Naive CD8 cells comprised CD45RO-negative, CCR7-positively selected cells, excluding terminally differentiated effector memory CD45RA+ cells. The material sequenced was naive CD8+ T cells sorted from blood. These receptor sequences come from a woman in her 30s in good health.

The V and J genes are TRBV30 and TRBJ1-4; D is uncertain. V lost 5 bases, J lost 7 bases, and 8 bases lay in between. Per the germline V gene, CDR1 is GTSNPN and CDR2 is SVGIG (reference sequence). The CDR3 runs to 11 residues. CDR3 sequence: CAWERGEKLFF. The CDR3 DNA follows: TGTGCCTGGGAGCGGGGTGAAAAACTGTTTTTT.

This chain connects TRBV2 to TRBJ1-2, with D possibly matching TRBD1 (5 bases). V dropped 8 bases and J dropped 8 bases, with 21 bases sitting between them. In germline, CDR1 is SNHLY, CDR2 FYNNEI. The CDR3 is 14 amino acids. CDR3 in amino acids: CASEGQESREGYTF. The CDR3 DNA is TGTGCCAGCGAGGGGCAAGAGAGTAGGGAGGGCTACACCTTC.

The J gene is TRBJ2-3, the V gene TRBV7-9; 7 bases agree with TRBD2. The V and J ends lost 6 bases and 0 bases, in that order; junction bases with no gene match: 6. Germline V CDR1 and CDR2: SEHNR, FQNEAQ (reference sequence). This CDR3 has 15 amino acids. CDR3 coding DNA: TGTGCCAGCAGTACGCGGACTAGTAGCACAGATACGCAGTATTTT. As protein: CASSTRTSSTDTQYF.

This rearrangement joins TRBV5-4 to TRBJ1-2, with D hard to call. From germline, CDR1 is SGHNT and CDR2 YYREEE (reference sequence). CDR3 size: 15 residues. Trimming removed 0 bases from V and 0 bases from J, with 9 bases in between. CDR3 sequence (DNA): TGTGCCAGCAGCTTGGTCGGCAGCCCTAACTATGGCTACACCTTC. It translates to CASSLVGSPNYGYTF.

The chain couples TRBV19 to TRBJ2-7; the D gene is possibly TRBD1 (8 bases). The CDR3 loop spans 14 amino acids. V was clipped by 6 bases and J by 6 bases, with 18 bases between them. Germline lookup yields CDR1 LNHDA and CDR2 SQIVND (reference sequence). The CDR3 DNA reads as TGTGCCAGTAGCCAAGGACAGGGAGGGGGCGAGCAGTACTTC. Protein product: CASSQGQGGGEQYF. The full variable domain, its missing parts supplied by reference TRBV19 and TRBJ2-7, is DGGITQSPKYLFRKEGQNVTLSCEQNLNHDAMYWYRQDPGQGLRLIYYSQIVNDFQKGDIAEGYSVSREKKESFPLTVTSAQKNPTAFYLCASSQGQGGGEQYFGPGTRLTVT.

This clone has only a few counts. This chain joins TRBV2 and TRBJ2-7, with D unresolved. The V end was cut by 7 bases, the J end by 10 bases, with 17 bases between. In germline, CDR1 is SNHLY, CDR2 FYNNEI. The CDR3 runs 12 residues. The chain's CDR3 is CASIPESTVQYF. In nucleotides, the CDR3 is TGTGCCAGCATCCCGGAGAGTACCGTCCAGTACTTC.

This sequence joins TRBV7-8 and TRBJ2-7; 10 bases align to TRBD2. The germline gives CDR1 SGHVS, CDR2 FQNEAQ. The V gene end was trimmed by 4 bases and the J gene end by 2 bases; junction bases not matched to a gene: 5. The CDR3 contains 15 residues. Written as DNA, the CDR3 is TGTGCCAGCAGCTCGGGACTAGCGAGCGCCTACGAGCAGTACTTC. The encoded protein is CASSSGLASAYEQYF.

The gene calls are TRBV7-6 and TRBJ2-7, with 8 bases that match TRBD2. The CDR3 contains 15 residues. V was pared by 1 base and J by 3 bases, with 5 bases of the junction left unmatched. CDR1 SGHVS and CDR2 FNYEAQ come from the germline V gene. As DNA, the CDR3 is TGTGCCAGCAGCTTAGGTCCCCGGGAGGGCTACGAGCAGTACTTC. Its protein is CASSLGPREGYEQYF.

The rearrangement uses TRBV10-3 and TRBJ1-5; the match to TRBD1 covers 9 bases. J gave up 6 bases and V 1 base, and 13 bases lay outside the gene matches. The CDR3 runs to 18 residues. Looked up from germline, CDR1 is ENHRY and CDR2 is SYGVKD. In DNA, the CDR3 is TGTGCCATCAGTGAGTTCTACCGGGACAGGGTTGTTGGTCAGCCCCAGCATTTT. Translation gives CAISEFYRDRVVGQPQHF.

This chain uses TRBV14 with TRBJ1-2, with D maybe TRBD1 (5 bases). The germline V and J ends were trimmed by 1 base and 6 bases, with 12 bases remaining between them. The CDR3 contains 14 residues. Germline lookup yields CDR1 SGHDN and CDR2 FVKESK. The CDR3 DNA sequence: TGTGCCAGCAGCCAAGTTACGGGAGGGGATGGCTACACCTTC. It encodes CASSQVTGGDGYTF.

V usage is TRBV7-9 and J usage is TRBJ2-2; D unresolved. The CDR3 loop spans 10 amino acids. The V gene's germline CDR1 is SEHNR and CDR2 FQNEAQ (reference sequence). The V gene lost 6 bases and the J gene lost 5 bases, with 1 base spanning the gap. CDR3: CASSTGELFF. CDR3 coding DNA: TGTGCCAGCAGTACCGGGGAGCTGTTTTTT.

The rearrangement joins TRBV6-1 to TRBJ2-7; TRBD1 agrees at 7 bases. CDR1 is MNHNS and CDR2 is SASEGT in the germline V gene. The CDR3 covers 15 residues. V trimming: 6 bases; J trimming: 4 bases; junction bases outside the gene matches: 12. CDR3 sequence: CASSTFRDSNYEQYF. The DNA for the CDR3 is TGTGCCAGCAGCACGTTCCGGGACAGCAATTACGAGCAGTACTTC.

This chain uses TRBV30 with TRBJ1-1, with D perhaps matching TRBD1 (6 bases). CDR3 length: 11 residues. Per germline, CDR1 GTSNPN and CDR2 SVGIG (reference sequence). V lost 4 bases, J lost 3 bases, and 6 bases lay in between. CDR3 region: CAWNRDTEAFF. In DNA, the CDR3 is TGTGCCTGGAACAGGGACACTGAAGCTTTCTTT.

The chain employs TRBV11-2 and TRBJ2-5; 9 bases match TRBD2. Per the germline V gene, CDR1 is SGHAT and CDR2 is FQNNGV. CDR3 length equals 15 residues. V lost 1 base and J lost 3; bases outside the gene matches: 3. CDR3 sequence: CASSLVGLAEETQYF. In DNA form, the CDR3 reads TGTGCCAGCAGCTTAGTGGGACTAGCAGAAGAGACCCAGTACTTC.

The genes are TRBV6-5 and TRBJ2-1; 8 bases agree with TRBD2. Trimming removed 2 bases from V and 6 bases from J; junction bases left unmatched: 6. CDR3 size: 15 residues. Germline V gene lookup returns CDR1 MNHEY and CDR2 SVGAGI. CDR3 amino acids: CASSYLFGTSNEQFF. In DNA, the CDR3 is TGTGCCAGCAGTTACCTCTTTGGGACTAGCAATGAGCAGTTCTTC.

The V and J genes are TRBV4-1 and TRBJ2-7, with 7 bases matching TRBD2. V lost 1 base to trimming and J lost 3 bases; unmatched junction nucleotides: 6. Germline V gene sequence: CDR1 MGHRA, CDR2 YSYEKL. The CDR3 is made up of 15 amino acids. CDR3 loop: CASSQVGSSGYEQYF. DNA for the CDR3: TGCGCCAGCAGCCAAGTGGGATCTAGCGGCTACGAGCAGTACTTC.

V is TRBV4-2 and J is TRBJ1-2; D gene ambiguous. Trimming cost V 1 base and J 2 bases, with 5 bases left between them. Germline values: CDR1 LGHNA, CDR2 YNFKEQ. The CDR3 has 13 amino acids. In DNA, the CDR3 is TGTGCCAGCAGCCAAGGTATAAACTATGGCTACACCTTC. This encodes CASSQGINYGYTF.

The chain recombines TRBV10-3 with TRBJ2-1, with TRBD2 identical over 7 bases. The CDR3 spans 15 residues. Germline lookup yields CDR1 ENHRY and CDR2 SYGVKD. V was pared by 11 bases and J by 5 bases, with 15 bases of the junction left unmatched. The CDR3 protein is CAARRGRVSNNEQFF. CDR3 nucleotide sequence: TGTGCCGCACGGCGAGGGAGGGTGTCTAACAATGAGCAGTTCTTC.

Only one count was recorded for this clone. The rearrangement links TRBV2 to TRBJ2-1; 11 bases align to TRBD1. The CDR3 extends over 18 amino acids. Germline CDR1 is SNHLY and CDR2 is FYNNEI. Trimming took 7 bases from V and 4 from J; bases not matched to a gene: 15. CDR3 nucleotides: TGTGCCAGCACCTGGGACAGGGGGGTATCCACAACTTACAATGAGCAGTTCTTC. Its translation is CASTWDRGVSTTYNEQFF.

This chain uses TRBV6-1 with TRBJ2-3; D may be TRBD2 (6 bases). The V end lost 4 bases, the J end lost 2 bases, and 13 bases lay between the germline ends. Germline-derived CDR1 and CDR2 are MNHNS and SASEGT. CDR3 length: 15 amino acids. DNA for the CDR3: TGTGCCAGCAGTGGACTAGAGGCACTCACAGATACGCAGTATTTT. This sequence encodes CASSGLEALTDTQYF.

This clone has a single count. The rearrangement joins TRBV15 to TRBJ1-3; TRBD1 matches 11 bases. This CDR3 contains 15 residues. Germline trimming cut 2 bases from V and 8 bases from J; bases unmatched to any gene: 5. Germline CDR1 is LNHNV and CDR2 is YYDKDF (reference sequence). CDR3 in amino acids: CATSRIGQGADTIYF. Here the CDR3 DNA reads TGTGCCACCAGCAGAATCGGACAGGGGGCGGACACCATATATTTT.

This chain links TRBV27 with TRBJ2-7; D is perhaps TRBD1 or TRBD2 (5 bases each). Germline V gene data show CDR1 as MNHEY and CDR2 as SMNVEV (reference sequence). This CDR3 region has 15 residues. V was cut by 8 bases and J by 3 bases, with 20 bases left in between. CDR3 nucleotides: TGTGCCAGCCAAAAACTCTCCGGGACCCTCTACGAGCAGTACTTC. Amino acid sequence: CASQKLSGTLYEQYF.

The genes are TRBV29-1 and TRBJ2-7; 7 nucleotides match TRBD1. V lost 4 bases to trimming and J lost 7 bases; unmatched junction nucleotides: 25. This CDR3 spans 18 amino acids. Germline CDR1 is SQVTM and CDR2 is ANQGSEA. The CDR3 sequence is CSVVRSGGMMDLSGEQYF. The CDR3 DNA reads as TGCAGCGTTGTTCGGTCAGGGGGAATGATGGACCTTTCGGGGGAGCAGTACTTC.

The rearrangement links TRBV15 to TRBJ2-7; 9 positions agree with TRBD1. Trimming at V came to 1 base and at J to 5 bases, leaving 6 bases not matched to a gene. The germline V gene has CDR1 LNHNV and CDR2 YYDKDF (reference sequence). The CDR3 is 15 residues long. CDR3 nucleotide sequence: TGTGCCACCAGCAGAGGGCCCGGGACAGGGAACGAGCAGTACTTC. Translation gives CATSRGPGTGNEQYF.

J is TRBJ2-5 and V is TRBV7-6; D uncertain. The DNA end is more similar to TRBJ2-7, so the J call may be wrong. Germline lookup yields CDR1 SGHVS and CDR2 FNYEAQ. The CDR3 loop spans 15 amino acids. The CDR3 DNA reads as TGTGCCAGCAGCTTAGGGCAGGACGAACTCTACGAGCAGTACTTC. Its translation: CASSLGQDELYEQYF.